This note documents a single T cell receptor (beta chain) sequence. The data originate from a study of blood T cell repertoires in COVID-19. About the study: Whether acute or convalescent, the COVID-19 samples came from the United States, Italy and Spain. Sources were T cells, B-cell-depleted T cells, or PBMCs; the material itself was cDNA or gDNA.

V was cut by 3 bases and J by 6 bases, with 12 bases left in between. The CDR3 has 14 amino acids. Germline loops: CDR1 MDHEN, CDR2 SYDVKM. As processed by the authors: Scientists estimated how many nucleated cells there were by amplifying reference gene primers. Clones were read by immunoSEQ multiplex PCR, and TCRdb kept only the in-frame ones, dropping some. V and J calls and clone size are as listed in that table; D and trimming were resolved from the DNA. Found here are over 200,000 clones, around 90% of them singletons; the top ten hold about 0.7%. This sequence was found in a human donor in a cohort sampled during active COVID-19. The sample consisted of peripheral blood. The chain combines TRBV28 with TRBJ1-5, with D unresolved. DNA of the CDR3: TGTGCCAGCAGTTTGGTCGGCGCGGCTCAGCCCCAGCATTTT. This translates into CASSLVGAAQPQHF.